This note documents a single TCR beta chain sequence. These data originate in a study of blood T cell repertoires in COVID-19. At the level of the study: Samples taken during acute and convalescent COVID-19 were collected in the United States, Italy and Spain. PBMCs, B-cell-depleted T cells, or T cells provided the cDNA or gDNA that made up the material.

Germline CDR1 reads SGHVS; CDR2 reads FQNEAQ. The CDR3 has 17 residues. V was cut by 4 bases and J by 1 base, with 17 bases left in between. In the original analysis: Amplification of reference gene primers provided the estimated nucleated cell counts. Assay used: immunoSEQ multiplex PCR; TCRdb lists only in-frame clones, some missing. The V and J calls and clone size were taken over from that table, and D and trimming were inferred from the DNA. The data contain about 16,000 clones, 85% to 90% of them singletons. The chain links TRBV7-8 to TRBJ1-5; the D gene is possibly TRBD1 (5 bases). The specimen was peripheral blood. The sequence was collected from a man in his 60s with acute or convalescent COVID-19. The CDR3: CASSSTAGGASNQPQHF. The DNA of the CDR3 is TGTGCCAGCAGCTCTACAGCGGGCGGGGCCAGCAATCAGCCCCAGCATTTT.